The entry that follows covers one T cell receptor (beta chain) sequence. Its antigen is still unknown. V was pared by 10 bases and J by 8 bases, with 13 bases of the junction left unmatched. The CDR3 is 13 amino acids. CDR1 is ENHRY, CDR2 SYGVKD, per germline. The data originate from a study of cytotoxic CD8 clonotypes in ibrutinib-treated CLL. Turning to the study itself: The samples contained 255,043 productive templates on average. They also contained an average of roughly 99,000 productive rearrangements.

Investigators sought sequencing depths of between 1 in 200,000 and 1 in 1 million T cells. Data came from immunoSEQ multiplex PCR; TCRdb stores just in-frame clones and leaves some out. This repertoire shows 95,000 to 100,000 clones, 60% to 80% found once; its top ten account for about 33%. Study results and limitations: Clonality increased at ibrutinib response and stayed stable in sustained remission. At progression, however, it fell back toward baseline.

The rearrangement uses TRBV10-3 and TRBJ1-2; 7 nucleotides line up with TRBD1. The sample consisted of PBMCs, taken after 12 months of ibrutinib treatment. This clonotype was obtained from a human donor with chronic lymphocytic leukemia. CDR3 sequence: CATTLGTEGGYTF. CDR3 DNA: TGTGCCACAACTCTCGGGACAGAGGGGGGCTACACCTTC.